This T cell receptor beta chain was recovered during a study of CD8 T cells in ankylosing spondylitis. Findings and limits, study-wide: Reports say disease-linked clones showed up significantly more in matched ankylosing spondylitis synovial fluid. Peripheral blood held disease-linked clones only at relatively low frequency, and these were CD8+. About 8 highly homologous variants made up a TCR beta motif, and this motif appeared characteristic of ankylosing spondylitis blood.

This clonotype was recorded at least ten times. What it binds is unknown. TCR beta libraries were made by quantitative 5'-RACE with molecular barcodes. MiXCR was run by TCRdb on the 5' RACE reads, yielding one entry per CDR3 protein. The sample includes around 300,000 distinct CDR3 sequences, around 10% seen only once; the top ten take 9.1%. This CDR3 contains 17 residues. In germline, CDR1 is SGHRS, CDR2 YFSETQ. J lost 0 bases, V lost 1 base, and 6 bases had no gene match. The sequence was collected from a female donor with ankylosing spondylitis or in good health (not recorded which). Material for sequencing was blood, either unsorted or a sorted T cell fraction (not recorded which). The rearrangement uses TRBV5-1 and TRBJ1-3; 8 bases are shared with TRBD1. DNA for the CDR3: TGCGCCAGCAGCTTGTTTGCAGGGGGCAACTCTGGAAACACCATATATTTT. This gives the protein CASSLFAGGNSGNTIYF.